This T cell receptor (beta chain) was captured in a study of identical twins. Study conclusions and caveats: Model-predicted out-of-frame TCR alpha sharing fell below observed values in monozygotic twins.

Worth noting for this clonotype: The target antigen is unknown.

TCRdb re-called the 5' RACE reads with MiXCR, one entry per CDR3 protein. The sample lists under 900,000 distinct CDR3 sequences, roughly 20% occurring once. A further study also used this sample, focusing on T cells expressing NK-cell markers.

Sequenced input: PBMCs. This sequence was found in a woman aged 18 to 35 in good health.

CDR3 DNA: TGTGCCAGCAGCCAAGCCCTAGCGGGGTTCGACGAGCAGTACTTC. This encodes CASSQALAGFDEQYF. V is TRBV4-2 and J is TRBJ2-7; 9 bases agree with TRBD2. V shed 1 base and J 5 bases; nucleotides not matched to a gene: 6. The CDR3 is 15 amino acids. Per the germline V gene, CDR1 is LGHNA and CDR2 is YNFKEQ.